This is a list of T cell receptor beta chains from one sample in a study of T-cell memory formation after mild COVID-19. Via MiXCR, TCRdb re-called the 5' RACE reads, giving one row per CDR3 protein. Counted here are about half a million distinct CDR3 sequences, 15% to 20% occurring once; the ten biggest clones make up 9% to 15%. Sequencing was performed on PBMCs or a T cell subset sorted from them (not recorded which). The receptor source for this set is an adult woman who had mild COVID-19 (a few samples of this study predate the infection). Cell type and time point are not known. CDR3s include the opening cysteine and the closing phenylalanine or tryptophan. Fields, in order: J gene, clone size, V gene, CDR3 protein. Size tells how often a clone was seen (once, few, many) or the class of an expanded clone, and some rows leave it out.

TRBJ1-2	-	TRBV29-1	CSATGGSDSYGYTF
TRBJ2-3	few	TRBV5-1	CASSLGASGREDTQYF
TRBJ2-5	few	TRBV7-9	CASSLGYKVQETQYF
TRBJ2-7	few	TRBV4-1	CASSQFGLAGTYEQYF
TRBJ2-7	few	TRBV11-2	CASSFSGGQYEQYF
TRBJ2-7	few	TRBV29-1	CSVEGDGLFYEQYF
TRBJ2-3	-	TRBV3-1	CASSQDPGDTQYF
TRBJ1-1	-	TRBV6-6	CASSYASRDTEAFF
TRBJ1-5	-	TRBV6-5	CASSYSSGPNQPQHF
TRBJ2-1	-	TRBV5-4	CASSLETGGESEQFF
TRBJ2-7	-	TRBV20-1	CSLSRAGTYEQYF
TRBJ1-2	-	TRBV7-2	CASSPVGAYYGYTF
TRBJ2-7	-	TRBV2	CASGPPGRRYEQYF
TRBJ1-5	many	TRBV12-3/TRBV12-4	CASSLSSYSNQPQHF
TRBJ2-7	-	TRBV6-2/TRBV6-3	CASRTEAPYEQYF
TRBJ2-1	many	TRBV7-3	CASSIRSGTASSYNEQFF
TRBJ2-7	-	TRBV29-1	CSAGGRSYEQYF
TRBJ2-7	-	TRBV12-3/TRBV12-4	CASSASSGGRYEQYF
TRBJ2-3	few	TRBV7-8	CASSLASGVSDTQYF
TRBJ1-1	-	TRBV7-2	CASSPLRWETTEAFF
TRBJ2-7	few	TRBV5-1	CASSLGRRGLYEQYF
TRBJ2-1	few	TRBV5-5	CASSQLILRKSENEQFF
TRBJ1-1	-	TRBV2	CASSGQGARGEAFF
TRBJ2-1	few	TRBV9	CASSVTSGTIDEQFF
TRBJ1-2	few	TRBV7-8	CASSLSAQGVGYTF
TRBJ1-5	few	TRBV7-9	CASSLSSTGQPQHF
TRBJ2-4	few	TRBV5-6	CASSPDRGVNIQYF
TRBJ1-1	-	TRBV3-1	CASSRSDLLEAFF
TRBJ1-1	-	TRBV27	CASTRQGALGTEAFF
TRBJ2-7	-	TRBV7-2	CAILQGGYEQYF
TRBJ2-3	few	TRBV2	CASSEGSGSTDTQYF
TRBJ2-3	-	TRBV7-6	CASSPTTIAGKGTDTQYF
TRBJ2-3	-	TRBV28	CASSSRGVSTDTQYF
TRBJ2-1	few	TRBV5-1	CASSPYRLGSYNEQFF
TRBJ2-5	few	TRBV5-1	CASSLRLISSGNQETQYF
TRBJ2-1	few	TRBV9	CASSGEAGTWVNEQFF
TRBJ1-3	few	TRBV9	CASSAEGSGNTIYF
TRBJ1-5	-	TRBV19	CASSLGWGQGRNQPQHF
TRBJ2-7	-	TRBV7-8	CASSLREGVYEQYF
TRBJ1-3	-	TRBV18	CASSGGTGATGNTIYF
TRBJ2-7	few	TRBV6-2/TRBV6-3	CASRPSGTGGRYEQYF
TRBJ2-1	few	TRBV9	CASSVGGRLNEQFF
TRBJ2-7	few	TRBV5-1	CASSDGGDRETYEQYF